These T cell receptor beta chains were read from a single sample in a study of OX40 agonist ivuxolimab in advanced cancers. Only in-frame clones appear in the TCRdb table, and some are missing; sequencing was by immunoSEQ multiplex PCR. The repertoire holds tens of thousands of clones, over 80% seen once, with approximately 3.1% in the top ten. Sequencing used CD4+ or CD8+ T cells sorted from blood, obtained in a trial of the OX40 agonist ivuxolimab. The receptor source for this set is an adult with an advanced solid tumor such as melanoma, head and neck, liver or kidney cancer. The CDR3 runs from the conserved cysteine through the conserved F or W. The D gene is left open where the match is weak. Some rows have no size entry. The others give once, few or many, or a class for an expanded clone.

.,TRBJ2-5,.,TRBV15,CATSSQGGLGETQYF,TGTGCCACCAGCAGCCAAGGGGGGCTAGGCGAGACCCAGTACTTC
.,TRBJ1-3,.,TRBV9,CASSVDFSGNTIYF,TGTGCCAGCAGCGTAGACTTCTCTGGAAACACCATATATTTT
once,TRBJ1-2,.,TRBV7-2,CASSTQGAGYGYTF,TGTGCCAGCAGCACACAGGGAGCCGGCTATGGCTACACCTTC
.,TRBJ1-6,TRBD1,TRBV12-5,CASGLVDRGTYNSPLHF,TGTGCTAGTGGTTTAGTGGACAGGGGGACATATAATTCACCCCTCCACTTT
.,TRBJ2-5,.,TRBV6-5,CASTDQGYQETQYF,TGTGCCAGCACCGACCAGGGATACCAAGAGACCCAGTACTTC
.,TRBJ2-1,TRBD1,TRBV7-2,CASSLSGTGIYNEQFF,TGTGCCAGCAGCTTGTCCGGGACAGGAATATACAATGAGCAGTTCTTC
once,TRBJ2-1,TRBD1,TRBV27,CASSNKTWTGLSSYNEQFF,TGTGCCAGCAGCAACAAGACGTGGACAGGACTTAGCTCCTACAATGAGCAGTTCTTC
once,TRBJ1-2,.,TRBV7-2,CASSFPGIKNGYTF,TGTGCCAGCAGCTTCCCGGGGATTAAGAATGGCTACACCTTC
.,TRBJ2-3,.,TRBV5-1,CASGGVSTDTQYF,TGCGCCAGCGGCGGGGTCAGCACAGATACGCAGTATTTT
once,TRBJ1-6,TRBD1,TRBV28,CASSIRTGGYGSPLHF,TGTGCCAGCAGTATTCGGACAGGGGGATATGGTTCACCCCTCCACTTT
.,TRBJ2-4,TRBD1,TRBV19,CASSAGQGATAKNIQYF,TGTGCCAGTAGTGCGGGACAGGGGGCGACAGCCAAAAACATTCAGTACTTC
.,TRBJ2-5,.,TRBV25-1,CASSIGGAPQETQYF,TGTGCCAGCAGTATTGGGGGGGCTCCACAAGAGACCCAGTACTTC
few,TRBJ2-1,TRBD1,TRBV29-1,CSTRRQGDNEQFF,TGCAGCACCAGAAGACAGGGGGACAATGAGCAGTTCTTC
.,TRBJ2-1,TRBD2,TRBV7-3,CASARRGASYNEQFF,TGTGCCAGCGCTAGGCGGGGGGCCTCCTACAATGAGCAGTTCTTC
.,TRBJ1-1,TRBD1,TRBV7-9,CASSPGTDNTEAFF,TGTGCCAGCAGTCCCGGGACAGATAATACTGAAGCTTTCTTT
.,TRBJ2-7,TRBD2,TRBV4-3,CASSPRLLAGGEQYF,TGCGCCAGCAGCCCTCGACTACTAGCGGGGGGCGAGCAGTACTTC
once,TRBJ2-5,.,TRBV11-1,CASSLAPGAWETQYF,TGTGCCAGCAGCTTAGCGCCCGGGGCTTGGGAGACCCAGTACTTC
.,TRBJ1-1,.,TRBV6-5,CASSYSLGRMNTEAFF,TGTGCCAGCAGTTACTCATTGGGGAGGATGAACACTGAAGCTTTCTTT
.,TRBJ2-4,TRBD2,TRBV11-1,CASSPSGLAVAKNIQYF,TGTGCCAGCAGCCCGAGCGGACTAGCGGTGGCCAAAAACATTCAGTACTTC
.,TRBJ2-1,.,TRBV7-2,CASSLGAGFSEQFF,TGTGCCAGCAGCTTAGGTGCAGGTTTCAGTGAGCAGTTCTTC
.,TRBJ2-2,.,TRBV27,CASSLRESTGELFF,TGTGCCAGCAGTTTACGCGAGAGCACCGGGGAGCTGTTTTTT
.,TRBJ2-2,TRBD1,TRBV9,CASSWGQGGTGELFF,TGTGCCAGCAGCTGGGGACAGGGGGGCACCGGGGAGCTGTTTTTT
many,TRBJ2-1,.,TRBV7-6,CASSPWRDEQFF,TGTGCCAGCAGCCCCTGGCGGGATGAGCAGTTCTTC
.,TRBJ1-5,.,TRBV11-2,CASSVDSNQPQHF,TGTGCCAGCAGCGTGGACAGCAATCAGCCCCAGCATTTT
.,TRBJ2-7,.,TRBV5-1,CASSRGQGLYEQYF,TGCGCCAGCAGCCGCGGACAAGGTCTCTACGAGCAGTACTTC
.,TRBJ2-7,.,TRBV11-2,CASSSQRGSYEQYF,TGTGCCAGCAGCTCCCAGAGGGGTTCCTACGAGCAGTACTTC
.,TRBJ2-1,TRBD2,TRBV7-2,CASSSLSGGARSSYNEQFF,TGTGCCAGCAGCTCACTTAGCGGGGGGGCCCGGAGCTCCTACAATGAGCAGTTCTTC
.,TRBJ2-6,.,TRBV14,CASSRLRAHVFSGANVLTF,TGTGCCAGCAGCCGCCTCAGGGCACACGTCTTCTCTGGGGCCAACGTCCTGACTTTC
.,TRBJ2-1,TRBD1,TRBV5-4,CASSAGGPHTNEQFF,TGTGCCAGCAGCGCAGGGGGCCCGCACACCAATGAGCAGTTCTTC
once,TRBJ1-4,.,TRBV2,CASSSADEKLFF,TGTGCCAGCAGTTCCGCGGATGAAAAACTGTTTTTT
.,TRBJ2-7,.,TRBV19,CASSPLPGTGFLEQYF,TGTGCCAGTAGTCCCCTGCCCGGGACTGGGTTTCTAGAGCAGTACTTC
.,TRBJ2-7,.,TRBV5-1,CASSSTLYEQYF,TGCGCCAGCAGCTCCACCCTATACGAGCAGTACTTC
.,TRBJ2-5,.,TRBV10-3,CAISGLRSETQYF,TGTGCCATCAGTGGACTGCGATCGGAGACCCAGTACTTC
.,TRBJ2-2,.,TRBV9,CASSVAQGRAGELFF,TGTGCCAGCAGCGTAGCCCAGGGAAGGGCCGGGGAGCTGTTTTTT
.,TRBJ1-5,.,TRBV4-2,CASSQSYVPDQPQHF,TGTGCCAGCAGCCAAAGTTACGTCCCCGATCAGCCCCAGCATTTT
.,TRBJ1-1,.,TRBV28,CASIFPGGGNTEAFF,TGTGCCAGCATATTCCCCGGGGGAGGGAACACTGAAGCTTTCTTT
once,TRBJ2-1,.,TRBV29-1,CSVQPTGTVEQFF,TGCAGCGTGCAACCTACAGGGACGGTTGAGCAGTTCTTC
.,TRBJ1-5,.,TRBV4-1,CASSQDTVDQPQHF,TGCGCCAGCAGCCAAGATACTGTCGATCAGCCCCAGCATTTT
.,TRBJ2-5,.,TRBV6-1,CASSVTRAGAETQYF,TGTGCCAGCAGTGTAACCAGGGCTGGGGCAGAGACCCAGTACTTC
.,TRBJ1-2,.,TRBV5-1,CASSITGLGYTF,TGCGCCAGCAGCATAACAGGGCTAGGCTACACCTTC
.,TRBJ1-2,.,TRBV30,CAWSVGGSEEYGYTF,TGTGCCTGGAGTGTAGGTGGCTCGGAAGAATATGGCTACACCTTC
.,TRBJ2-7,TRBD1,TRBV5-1,CASSPGQGAVSYEQYF,TGCGCCAGCAGCCCCGGACAGGGGGCTGTATCCTACGAGCAGTACTTC
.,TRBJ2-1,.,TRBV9,CASSVELRANSYNEQFF,TGTGCCAGCAGCGTAGAACTCAGAGCCAACTCCTACAATGAGCAGTTCTTC
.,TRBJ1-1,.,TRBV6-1,CASSEEVGEAFF,TGTGCCAGCAGTGAAGAGGTGGGAGAAGCTTTCTTT
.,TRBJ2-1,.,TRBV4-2,CASSQETGARYNEQFF,TGTGCCAGCAGCCAAGAAACGGGGGCGCGCTACAATGAGCAGTTCTTC
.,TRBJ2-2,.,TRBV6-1,CASIRDGNTGELFF,TGTGCCAGCATCCGGGACGGTAACACCGGGGAGCTGTTTTTT
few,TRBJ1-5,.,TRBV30,CAWGRGGNNQPQHF,TGTGCCTGGGGTCGTGGGGGCAACAATCAGCCCCAGCATTTT
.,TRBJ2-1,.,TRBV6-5,CATQTRWDEQFF,TGTGCCACCCAGACTCGATGGGATGAGCAGTTCTTC
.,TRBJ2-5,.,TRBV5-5,CASSTGTELETQYF,TGTGCCAGCAGCACGGGTACGGAGCTTGAGACCCAGTACTTC
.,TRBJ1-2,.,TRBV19,CASSQGNTDYGYTF,TGTGCCAGTTCTCAGGGTAACACAGACTATGGCTACACCTTC
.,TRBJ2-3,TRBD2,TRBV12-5,CASGLQRKLGLAGGTDTQYF,TGTGCTAGTGGTTTGCAACGGAAACTTGGACTAGCGGGGGGCACAGATACGCAGTATTTT
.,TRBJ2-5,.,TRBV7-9,CASSSARAGETQYF,TGTGCCAGCAGCTCGGCCAGGGCTGGGGAGACCCAGTACTTC
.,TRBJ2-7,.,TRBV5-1,CASSPFSLWGTTHEQYF,TGCGCCAGCAGTCCATTCTCTTTGTGGGGGACCACCCACGAGCAGTACTTC